These 29 T cell receptor beta chains were all obtained from the same sample, sequenced in a study of CD8+ T cells in alopecia areata. After isolation, RNA underwent reverse transcription to generate cDNA as the sequencing template. Produced via immunoSEQ multiplex PCR; TCRdb's table is partial and in-frame only. The repertoire holds more than 95,000 clones, with around 38% as singletons. Specimen: CD4+ T cells sorted from blood. The receptors were sampled from a human donor with alopecia areata.

This chain links TRBV28 with TRBJ1-2; no definite D call. The CDR3 is 14 amino acids. Germline CDR1 and CDR2: MDHEN and SYDVKM. Trimming took 1 base from V and 2 from J, leaving 8 bases between them. CDR3 DNA: TGTGCCAGCAGTTTATCCCAGGAGAACTATGGCTACACCTTC. Its protein is CASSLSQENYGYTF.

The V and J genes are TRBV4-3 and TRBJ1-5; D is uncertain. V lost 4 bases and J 4 bases, leaving 8 bases between the germline ends. This CDR3 is built from 13 residues. Per germline, CDR1 LGHNA and CDR2 YSLEER. CDR3 loop: CASSLRLNQPQHF. CDR3 DNA: TGCGCCAGCAGCCTCCGGTTAAATCAGCCCCAGCATTTT.

This clone was seen a single time. The CDR3 loop reads CASSLGRGEAQETQYF. The CDR3 coding sequence is TGCGCCAGCAGCTTGGGCCGAGGAGAAGCCCAAGAGACCCAGTACTTC. The chain is built from TRBV5-1 and TRBJ2-5, with D unclear. V lost 0 bases to trimming and J lost 1 base, with 13 bases between them. This CDR3 is 16 amino acids long. Germline V gene data show CDR1 as SGHRS and CDR2 as YFSETQ.

This clone was observed a few times. The J gene is TRBJ1-2, the V gene TRBV11-2; TRBD1 agrees at 9 bases. The trim removed 4 bases at V and 4 bases at J, leaving 10 bases unmatched. The CDR3 length is 16 residues. Germline CDR1 SGHAT, CDR2 FQNNGV. This CDR3 is CASSSLQGAGSYGYTF. CDR3 DNA: TGTGCCAGCAGCTCCCTACAGGGGGCCGGTTCCTATGGCTACACCTTC.

The V and J genes are TRBV7-2 and TRBJ1-5; TRBD1 aligns across 8 bases. The J segment lost 2 bases and the V segment lost 5 bases, leaving 2 bases of the junction unmatched. CDR1 is SGHTA, CDR2 FQGNSA, per germline. The CDR3 runs to 14 residues. Written as DNA, the CDR3 is TGTGCCAGCAGCGGACAGGGAGGCAATCAGCCCCAGCATTTT. This gives the protein CASSGQGGNQPQHF.

J is TRBJ2-7 and V is TRBV14; possibly TRBD1 for D (5 bases). V was clipped by 0 bases and J by 3 bases, with 12 bases between them. This CDR3 contains 15 residues. CDR1 and CDR2 (germline): SGHDN, FVKESK. The CDR3 reads CASSQDRARFYEQYF. In DNA form, the CDR3 reads TGTGCCAGCAGCCAAGACAGGGCGAGATTCTACGAGCAGTACTTC.

This clone has a handful of counts. The V and J genes are TRBV4-2 and TRBJ2-7; no clear D gene. With 1 base removed from V and 3 bases from J, the gap between germline ends came to 16 bases. The CDR3 consists of 16 residues. CDR1 and CDR2 from the germline V gene are LGHNA and YNFKEQ. The DNA of the CDR3 is TGTGCCAGCAGCCAAGCCCATCTAAGCGCCAACTACGAGCAGTACTTC. Residues: CASSQAHLSANYEQYF.

This clone occurred a few times. This sequence joins TRBV15 and TRBJ2-7; D may match TRBD1 or TRBD2 (5 bases each). The CDR3 totals 14 residues. The germline V gene encodes CDR1 LNHNV and CDR2 YYDKDF (reference sequence). The V gene lost 4 bases and the J gene lost 2 bases, with 12 bases spanning the gap. Here the CDR3 DNA reads TGTGCCACCAGCAACCGGGGCCAACCCTACGAGCAGTACTTC. Translation: CATSNRGQPYEQYF.

This clone was seen more than once but under ten times. This chain links TRBV7-2 with TRBJ1-5; possibly TRBD1 for D (5 bases). Deletions cut 5 bases from V and 2 bases from J, with 10 bases between. The CDR3 contains 14 residues. The germline gives CDR1 SGHTA, CDR2 FQGNSA. CDR3 bases: TGTGCCAGCAGCCCGGGCAGGGGCAATCAGCCCCAGCATTTT. This sequence encodes CASSPGRGNQPQHF. Full variable domain (outside the CDR3, taken from reference TRBV7-2 and TRBJ1-5): GAGVSQSPSNKVTEKGKDVELRCDPISGHTALYWYRQSLGQGLEFLIYFQGNSAPDKSGLPSDRFSAERTGGSVSTLTIQRTQQEDSAVYLCASSPGRGNQPQHFGDGTRLSIL.

The chain is built from TRBV7-2 and TRBJ1-5; the match to TRBD1 covers 7 bases. V shed 0 bases, J shed 4 bases, and the junction held 3 bases outside the gene matches. Germline CDR1 and CDR2: SGHTA and FQGNSA. The CDR3 length is 15 residues. The CDR3 region is CASSLAGQINQPQHF. The CDR3 DNA sequence: TGTGCCAGCAGCTTAGCGGGACAGATTAATCAGCCCCAGCATTTT.

The rearrangement uses TRBV7-2 and TRBJ2-6; a weak D match, TRBD2 (5 bases). The CDR3 length is 17 residues. V was clipped by 5 bases and J by 0 bases, with 14 bases between them. CDR1 is SGHTA, CDR2 FQGNSA, per germline. The DNA of the CDR3 is TGTGCCAGCAGCCCCCAGGCCGGGGACTCTGGGGCCAACGTCCTGACTTTC. Encoded protein: CASSPQAGDSGANVLTF.

This rearrangement joins TRBV7-2 to TRBJ2-4; 8 nucleotides match TRBD1. CDR1 and CDR2 from the germline V gene are SGHTA and FQGNSA. The ends lost 5 bases at V and 6 bases at J; junction bases unmatched: 6. This CDR3 comprises 14 residues. As DNA, the CDR3 is TGTGCCAGCAGCCAGGACAGGGCCGGAAACATTCAGTACTTC. Translation gives CASSQDRAGNIQYF.

The chain's CDR3 is CAWRLAGANINIQYF. For the CDR3, the DNA is TGTGCCTGGAGACTAGCGGGGGCCAACATAAACATTCAGTACTTC. The chain couples TRBV30 to TRBJ2-4, with 11 bases matching TRBD2. The V gene end was trimmed by 3 bases and the J gene end by 6 bases; junction bases not matched to a gene: 7. CDR1 is GTSNPN and CDR2 is SVGIG in the germline V gene (reference sequence). The CDR3 is 15 amino acids.

The rearrangement links TRBV29-1 to TRBJ2-4; maybe TRBD1 (6 bases). The V gene lost 4 bases and the J gene lost 0 bases, with 19 bases spanning the gap. Germline V lookup: CDR1 SQVTM, CDR2 ANQGSEA. CDR3 length: 17 amino acids. The CDR3: CSVGDLGTFLAKNIQYF. The CDR3 DNA sequence: TGCAGCGTTGGGGACCTTGGGACATTCCTAGCCAAAAACATTCAGTACTTC.

The table lists this clone with a few counts. The J gene is TRBJ2-7, the V gene TRBV15; TRBD1 or TRBD2 may be the D gene (5 bases each). CDR3 length: 16 amino acids. Germline V gene data show CDR1 as LNHNV and CDR2 as YYDKDF (reference sequence). Trimming removed 1 base at V and 0 bases at J, with 13 bases between. Here the CDR3 reads CATSRGRDGPSYEQYF. The CDR3 DNA reads as TGTGCCACCAGCAGAGGTCGGGACGGACCCTCCTACGAGCAGTACTTC.

The V and J genes are TRBV19 and TRBJ2-3, with 7 bases identical to TRBD2. CDR3 size: 16 residues. V lost 5 bases, J lost 3 bases, and 11 bases stayed unmatched. From germline, CDR1 is LNHDA and CDR2 SQIVND (reference sequence). The CDR3 loop is CASSPWTGRYTDTQYF. The CDR3 DNA is TGTGCCAGTAGTCCATGGACCGGGAGGTATACAGATACGCAGTATTTT.

The V call is TRBV28, the J call TRBJ2-4, with D perhaps matching TRBD1 (6 bases). Germline CDR1 reads MDHEN; CDR2 reads SYDVKM. This CDR3 is 17 amino acids long. The germline V and J ends were trimmed by 4 bases and 9 bases, with 25 bases remaining between them. As DNA, the CDR3 is TGTGCCAGCAGTTCCTACGCCGCCGGACAGCCGAGCCCCATTCAGTACTTC. Its translation is CASSSYAAGQPSPIQYF. The whole variable domain, remainder taken from reference TRBV28 and TRBJ2-4, is DVKVTQSSRYLVKRTGEKVFLECVQDMDHENMFWYRQDPGLGLRLIYFSYDVKMKEKGDIPEGYSVSREKKERFSLILESASTNQTSMYLCASSSYAAGQPSPIQYFGAGTRLSVL.

The gene calls are TRBV7-9 and TRBJ1-6; 9 bases are a match to TRBD1. V was pared by 5 bases and J by 9 bases, with 11 bases of the junction left unmatched. The CDR3 sequence is 16 residues long. Germline CDR1 reads SEHNR; CDR2 reads FQNEAQ (reference sequence). This CDR3 is CASSPRLTGGASPLHF. DNA of the CDR3: TGTGCCAGCAGCCCCCGGTTGACAGGGGGAGCTTCACCCCTCCACTTT.

The chain joins TRBV2 to TRBJ2-5; D is undetermined. CDR1 and CDR2 (germline): SNHLY, FYNNEI. The CDR3 spans 14 residues. With 4 bases removed from V and 6 bases from J, the gap between germline ends came to 15 bases. The CDR3 protein is CASSVGGVQKTQYF. CDR3 sequence (DNA): TGTGCCAGCAGTGTTGGTGGAGTTCAGAAGACCCAGTACTTC.

The genes are TRBV7-2 and TRBJ1-4; 7 bases are shared with TRBD1. Germline V CDR1 and CDR2: SGHTA, FQGNSA. There are 15 residues in the CDR3. Trimming took 4 bases from V and 1 from J; bases not matched to a gene: 3. The CDR3 spells CASSSRQGTNEKLFF. The CDR3 bases are TGTGCCAGCAGCTCCCGACAGGGAACTAATGAAAAACTGTTTTTT.

The CDR3 DNA reads TGTGCCAGCAGCCGAGGAGGGCAGGGAGACTACGAGCAGTACTTC. Translating gives CASSRGGQGDYEQYF. This chain joins TRBV6-6 and TRBJ2-7, with D maybe TRBD2 (6 bases). Germline V gene lookup returns CDR1 MNHNY and CDR2 SVGAGI (reference sequence). This CDR3 region has 15 residues. V lost 6 bases and J lost 3, with 18 bases in between.

This clone appeared a few times. The chain joins TRBV7-2 to TRBJ2-5; 10 positions agree with TRBD1. This CDR3 contains 13 residues. CDR1 is SGHTA and CDR2 is FQGNSA in the germline V gene. V dropped 5 bases and J dropped 5; count of bases not matched to a gene: 2. CDR3 residues: CASSADRGETQYF. CDR3 bases: TGTGCCAGCAGCGCGGACAGGGGGGAGACCCAGTACTTC.

The chain combines TRBV5-1 with TRBJ2-2; no firm D call. Germline CDR1 and CDR2: SGHRS and YFSETQ. Trimming removed 5 bases at V and 2 bases at J, with 10 bases between. The CDR3 runs to 14 residues. CDR3 sequence: CASSYDANTGELFF. CDR3 nucleotide sequence: TGCGCCAGCAGTTATGACGCTAACACCGGGGAGCTGTTTTTT.

This clone was observed a handful of times. The chain combines TRBV4-1 with TRBJ2-1; D may be TRBD2 (5 bases). Germline V CDR1 and CDR2: MGHRA, YSYEKL. V gave up 1 base and J gave up 0 bases, with 7 bases separating them. The CDR3 is made up of 15 amino acids. This CDR3 reads CASSQVLASYNEQFF. The CDR3 coding sequence is TGCGCCAGCAGCCAAGTCCTAGCCTCCTACAATGAGCAGTTCTTC.

The rearrangement joins TRBV2 to TRBJ2-5; 8 nucleotides align to TRBD2. The CDR3 loop spans 14 amino acids. Germline trimming cut 7 bases from V and 4 bases from J; bases unmatched to any gene: 8. CDR1 SNHLY and CDR2 FYNNEI come from the germline V gene. The CDR3 nucleotides read TGTGCCAGCAAAACACGTCGGGAGGGAGAGACCCAGTACTTC. Its protein is CASKTRREGETQYF. Supplemented by reference TRBV2 and TRBJ2-5, the full variable domain reads EPEVTQTPSHQVTQMGQEVILRCVPISNHLYFYWYRQILGQKVEFLVSFYNNEISEKSEIFDDQFSVERPDGSNFTLKIRSTKLEDSAMYFCASKTRREGETQYFGPGTRLLVL.

This clone showed up just a few times. This chain connects TRBV7-9 to TRBJ1-5; tentative D call: TRBD1 (5 bases). Trimming took 5 bases from V and 3 from J, leaving 11 bases between them. Germline CDR1 reads SEHNR; CDR2 reads FQNEAQ (reference sequence). The CDR3 runs to 14 residues. The chain's CDR3 is CASSMQQANQPQHF. CDR3 in DNA: TGTGCCAGCAGCATGCAACAGGCCAATCAGCCCCAGCATTTT.

This clone was observed a few times. This sequence joins TRBV29-1 and TRBJ2-5; D is possibly TRBD1 (5 bases). V lost 4 bases to trimming and J lost 0 bases, with 12 bases between them. CDR1 is SQVTM and CDR2 is ANQGSEA in the germline V gene. This CDR3 spans 14 amino acids. The CDR3: CSVAIQVDQETQYF. The DNA of the CDR3 is TGCAGCGTTGCTATACAGGTGGACCAAGAGACCCAGTACTTC.

The V gene is TRBV30, the J gene TRBJ2-5; D is uncertain. CDR1 is GTSNPN and CDR2 is SVGIG in the germline V gene (reference sequence). V was clipped by 1 base and J by 4 bases, with 7 bases between them. The CDR3 spans 12 residues. In DNA form, the CDR3 reads TGTGCCTGGAGTGCTCTCCTAGAGACCCAGTACTTC. Protein product: CAWSALLETQYF.

The J gene is TRBJ2-1, the V gene TRBV18; the match to TRBD1 covers 12 bases. The CDR3 runs to 14 residues. With 6 bases clipped from V and 6 bases from J, the junction kept 3 bases outside the gene matches. Per germline, CDR1 KGHSH and CDR2 LQKENI. The CDR3 coding sequence is TGTGCCAGCTCCCCGGGACAGGGGGCCAATGAGCAGTTCTTC. This gives the protein CASSPGQGANEQFF.